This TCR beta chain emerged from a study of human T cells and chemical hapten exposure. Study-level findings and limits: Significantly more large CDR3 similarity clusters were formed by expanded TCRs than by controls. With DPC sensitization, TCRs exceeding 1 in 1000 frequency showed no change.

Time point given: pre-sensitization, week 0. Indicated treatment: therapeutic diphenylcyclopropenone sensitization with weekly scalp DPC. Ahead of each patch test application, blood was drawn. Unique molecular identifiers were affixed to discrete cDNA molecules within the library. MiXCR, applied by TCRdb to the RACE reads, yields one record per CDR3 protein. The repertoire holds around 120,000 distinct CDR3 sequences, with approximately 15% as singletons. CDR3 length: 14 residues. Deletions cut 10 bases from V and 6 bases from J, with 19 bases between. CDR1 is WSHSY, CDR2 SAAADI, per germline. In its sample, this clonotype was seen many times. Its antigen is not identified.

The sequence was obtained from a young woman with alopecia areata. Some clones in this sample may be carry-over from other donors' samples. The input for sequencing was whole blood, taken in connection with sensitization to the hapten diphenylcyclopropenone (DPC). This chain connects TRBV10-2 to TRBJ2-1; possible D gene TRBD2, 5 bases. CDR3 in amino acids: CATTRSRGLNEQFF. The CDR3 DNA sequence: TGCGCCACCACGAGGAGTAGAGGGCTCAATGAGCAGTTCTTC.